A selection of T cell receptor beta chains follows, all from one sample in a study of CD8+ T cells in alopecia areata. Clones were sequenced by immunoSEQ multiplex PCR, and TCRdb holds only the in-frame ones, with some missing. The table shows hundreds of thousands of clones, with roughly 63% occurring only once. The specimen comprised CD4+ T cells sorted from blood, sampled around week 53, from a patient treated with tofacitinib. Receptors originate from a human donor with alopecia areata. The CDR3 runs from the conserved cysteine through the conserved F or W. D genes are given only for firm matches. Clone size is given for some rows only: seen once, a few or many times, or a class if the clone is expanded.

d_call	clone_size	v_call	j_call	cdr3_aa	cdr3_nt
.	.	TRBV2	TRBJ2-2	CASSEQGHGELFF	TGTGCCAGCAGCGAACAAGGGCACGGGGAGCTGTTTTTT
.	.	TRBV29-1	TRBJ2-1	CSVETDSSLGNEQFF	TGCAGCGTTGAAACAGACTCCTCATTGGGGAATGAGCAGTTCTTC
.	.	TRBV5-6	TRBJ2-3	CASSLPTNTDTQYF	TGTGCCAGCAGCTTACCGACGAACACAGATACGCAGTATTTT
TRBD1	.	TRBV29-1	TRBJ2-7	CSGVGTGVSNEQYF	TGCAGCGGCGTAGGGACAGGGGTATCCAACGAGCAGTACTTC
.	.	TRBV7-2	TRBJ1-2	CASSLAERGAYGYTF	TGTGCCAGCAGCTTAGCAGAAAGGGGAGCCTATGGCTACACCTTC
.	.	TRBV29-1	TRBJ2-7	CSVGVGAYEQYF	TGCAGCGTTGGCGTGGGGGCCTACGAGCAGTACTTC
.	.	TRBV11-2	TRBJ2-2	CASSPRTRGELFF	TGTGCCAGCAGCCCCCGGACACGCGGGGAGCTGTTTTTT
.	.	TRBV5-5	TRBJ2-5	CASSLAAGFQETQYF	TGTGCCAGCAGCTTGGCGGCAGGGTTTCAAGAGACCCAGTACTTC
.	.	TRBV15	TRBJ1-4	CATSRDNQANEKLFF	TGTGCCACCAGCAGAGACAATCAGGCTAATGAAAAACTGTTTTTT
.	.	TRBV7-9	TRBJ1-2	CASSLAGQNYGYTF	TGTGCCAGCAGCTTAGCGGGGCAGAACTATGGCTACACCTTC
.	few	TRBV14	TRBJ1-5	CASPATGGFNQPQHF	TGTGCCAGTCCAGCGACAGGCGGATTCAATCAGCCCCAGCATTTT
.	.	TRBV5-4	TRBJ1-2	CASRPPGAHYGYTF	TGTGCCAGCAGGCCCCCGGGGGCACACTATGGCTACACCTTC
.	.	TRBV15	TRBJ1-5	CATSREETGYSNQPQHF	TGTGCCACCAGCAGAGAGGAGACGGGATATAGCAATCAGCCCCAGCATTTT
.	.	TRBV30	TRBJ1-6	CAWRASGTLGSPLHF	TGTGCCTGGAGAGCTTCCGGGACCCTCGGATCACCCCTCCACTTT
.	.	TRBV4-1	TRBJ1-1	CASSSTGGRGLNTEAFF	TGCGCCAGCAGCTCGACGGGGGGCAGGGGATTGAACACTGAAGCTTTCTTT
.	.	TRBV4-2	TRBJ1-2	CASSLLRDYGYTF	TGTGCCAGCAGCCTCTTACGGGACTATGGCTACACCTTC
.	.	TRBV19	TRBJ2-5	CASSIVRGETQYF	TGTGCCAGTAGTATAGTCAGAGGCGAGACCCAGTACTTC
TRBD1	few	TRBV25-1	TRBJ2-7	CASSDSGTVVEQYF	TGTGCCAGCAGTGACTCCGGGACAGTAGTCGAGCAGTACTTC
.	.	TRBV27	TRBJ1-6	CASSFGSSPLHF	TGTGCCAGCAGTTTTGGCAGTTCACCCCTCCACTTT
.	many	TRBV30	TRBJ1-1	CAWRSVGAPNTEAFF	TGTGCCTGGAGGTCCGTCGGGGCCCCGAACACTGAAGCTTTCTTT